This T cell receptor beta chain stems from a study of naive and memory T cell subsets. General study results and limits: Findings for naive and memory subsets could not be checked against ground truth.

Two oligonucleotides, mixed equimolar, formed the beta constant-region primer covering TRBC1 and TRBC2. TCRdb reprocessed the UMI-ligation and nested PCR reads with MiXCR, giving one entry per CDR3 protein. The table lists some 150,000 distinct CDR3 sequences, approximately 17% of them singletons. This clonotype was picked up a small number of times. The antigen is unknown. CDR3 length: 14 residues. V was pared by 5 bases and J by 4 bases, with 4 bases of the junction left unmatched. Germline V CDR1 and CDR2: LNHDA, SQIVND (reference sequence). The sequence derives from a human donor in good health. The sample consisted of naive CD4+ T cells from blood. The rearrangement uses TRBV19 and TRBJ2-3; 9 bases agree with TRBD2. CDR3 protein: CASSPGLASDTQYF. In DNA, the CDR3 is TGTGCCAGTAGTCCAGGACTAGCGTCAGATACGCAGTATTTT. Combining the CDR3 with reference TRBV19 and TRBJ2-3 gives the whole variable domain DGGITQSPKYLFRKEGQNVTLSCEQNLNHDAMYWYRQDPGQGLRLIYYSQIVNDFQKGDIAEGYSVSREKKESFPLTVTSAQKNPTAFYLCASSPGLASDTQYFGPGTRLTVL.